Each of the 14 T cell receptor beta chains below was sequenced from the same sample in a study of patients and donors after allogeneic stem cell transplantation. TCRdb itself ran the RT-PCR reads through MiXCR, one entry per CDR3 protein. The data hold over 400,000 distinct CDR3 sequences, with about a sixth observed a single time. Material: blood, either unsorted or a sorted T cell fraction (not recorded which). The receptors here all came from a human donor who was either an allogeneic HSCT recipient or a stem cell or donor lymphocyte infusion donor (not recorded which). It is not recorded whose cells these are; they may come from a transplant donor.

V and J are TRBV18 and TRBJ1-3, with D perhaps TRBD1 (6 bases). CDR3 size: 16 residues. V lost 8 bases and J lost 2, with 19 bases in between. Germline V gives CDR1 KGHSH, CDR2 LQKENI. The CDR3 loop reads CASAPPAGATGNTIYF. In nucleotides, the CDR3 is TGTGCCAGCGCCCCCCCCGCGGGGGCCACTGGAAACACCATATATTTT.

This clonotype has a handful of counts. This chain connects TRBV7-8 to TRBJ1-4; 7 nucleotides agree with TRBD1. The CDR3 runs 14 residues. Germline trimming cut 5 bases from V and 3 bases from J; bases unmatched to any gene: 3. The germline V gene encodes CDR1 SGHVS and CDR2 FQNEAQ. Here the CDR3 DNA reads TGTGCCAGCAGCGACAGGGAGGCTAATGAAAAACTGTTTTTT. Amino acid sequence: CASSDREANEKLFF.

The rearrangement joins TRBV5-1 to TRBJ2-7, with TRBD1 matching 8 bases. Germline CDR1 and CDR2: SGHRS and YFSETQ. V was clipped by 4 bases and J by 6 bases; unmatched bases: 3. The CDR3 spans 12 residues. CDR3 DNA: TGCGCCAGCAGCGAAACAGGGGGCGAGCAGTACTTC. Protein sequence: CASSETGGEQYF.

This clonotype was seen at least ten times. The chain couples TRBV6-2 or TRBV6-3 to TRBJ1-1; D is ambiguous. Germline V CDR1 and CDR2: MNHEY, SVGEGT. CDR3 length: 13 residues. Trimming took 8 bases from V and 0 from J, leaving 10 bases between them. For the CDR3, the DNA is TGTGCCAGCGCGGGAGGAGTGAACACTGAAGCTTTCTTT. Translated, it gives CASAGGVNTEAFF.

This clonotype was recorded at least ten times. The chain carries TRBV3-1 and TRBJ1-2; D gene ambiguous. Trimming removed 4 bases from V and 4 bases from J, with 19 bases in between. The CDR3 is made up of 16 amino acids. Germline V gene sequence: CDR1 LGHDT, CDR2 YNNKEL (reference sequence). The CDR3 reads CASSPKLQRSIYGYTF. The CDR3 coding sequence is TGTGCCAGCAGCCCTAAACTACAGCGCTCCATCTATGGCTACACCTTC.

This clonotype was seen only a few times. The chain carries TRBV4-2 and TRBJ2-3; TRBD2 aligns across 12 bases. The V gene's germline CDR1 is LGHNA and CDR2 YNFKEQ. J lost 3 bases, V lost 0 bases, and 7 bases had no gene match. This CDR3 is 18 amino acids long. DNA for the CDR3: TGTGCCAGCAGCCAAGACCAGACTAGCGGGGGAAGGACAGATACGCAGTATTTT. Protein product: CASSQDQTSGGRTDTQYF.

This clonotype was seen repeatedly, ten times or more. The rearrangement uses TRBV15 and TRBJ1-5; no definite D call. V shed 0 bases and J shed 7 bases, with 7 bases lying between them. The CDR3 covers 13 residues. The germline gives CDR1 LNHNV, CDR2 YYDKDF (reference sequence). The CDR3 is CATSRDLEQPQHF. CDR3 DNA sequence: TGTGCCACCAGCAGAGATTTGGAACAGCCCCAGCATTTT.

This clonotype was counted many times. The rearrangement joins TRBV18 to TRBJ1-2; 7 bases map to TRBD1. CDR3 length: 13 residues. Trimming removed 8 bases from V and 3 bases from J; junction bases left unmatched: 6. Germline V gene sequence: CDR1 KGHSH, CDR2 LQKENI. CDR3 loop: CASSPTGDYGYTF. The CDR3 DNA reads TGTGCCAGCAGCCCAACAGGGGACTATGGCTACACCTTC.

This clonotype showed up many times. The chain carries TRBV12-3 or TRBV12-4 and TRBJ2-7; the D gene is possibly TRBD2 (5 bases). This CDR3 spans 11 amino acids. V lost 2 bases, J lost 7 bases, and 6 bases lay in between. The CDR3: CASSLREEQYF. CDR3 DNA sequence: TGTGCCAGCAGTTTAAGGGAGGAGCAGTACTTC.

This clonotype has a handful of counts. This chain uses TRBV6-1 with TRBJ1-4; the D gene is possibly TRBD1 (5 bases). Trimming cost V 11 bases and J 5 bases, with 15 bases left between them. Germline CDR1 and CDR2: MNHNS and SASEGT. This CDR3 contains 13 residues. The CDR3 is CAAQGRINEKLFF. DNA of the CDR3: TGTGCCGCTCAGGGACGGATCAATGAAAAACTGTTTTTT.

There are many counts of this clonotype. The chain has TRBV7-9 and TRBJ2-4; maybe TRBD1 (6 bases). Per germline, CDR1 SEHNR and CDR2 FQNEAQ (reference sequence). CDR3 length: 17 residues. Trimming took off 7 bases at V and 0 bases at J, with 19 bases between the two ends. The CDR3 sequence: CASNSRETGLAKNIQYF. The CDR3 coding sequence is TGTGCCAGCAACTCCCGAGAGACAGGCCTAGCCAAAAACATTCAGTACTTC.

The V and J genes are TRBV29-1 and TRBJ2-3; 8 bases are a match to TRBD2. Germline assignment: CDR1 SQVTM and CDR2 ANQGSEA. This CDR3 is 14 amino acids long. V dropped 6 bases and J dropped 1; count of bases not matched to a gene: 6. CDR3 DNA: TGCAGCGTGGCACAGACTAGCGGCACAGATACGCAGTATTTT. Translating it yields CSVAQTSGTDTQYF.

This clonotype has only a few counts. The V and J genes are TRBV19 and TRBJ2-1, with D unresolved. The CDR3 runs 11 residues. Germline-derived CDR1 and CDR2 are LNHDA and SQIVND (reference sequence). V lost 1 base to trimming and J lost 7 bases, with 2 bases between them. In DNA form, the CDR3 reads TGTGCCAGTAGTATAGGGAATGAGCAGTTCTTC. The encoded protein is CASSIGNEQFF. Variable domain in full (rest from reference TRBV19 and TRBJ2-1): DGGITQSPKYLFRKEGQNVTLSCEQNLNHDAMYWYRQDPGQGLRLIYYSQIVNDFQKGDIAEGYSVSREKKESFPLTVTSAQKNPTAFYLCASSIGNEQFFGPGTRLTVL.

The CDR3 spells CASSSAFSSYEQYF. The DNA for the CDR3 is TGTGCCAGCAGCTCCGCCTTCAGCTCCTACGAGCAGTACTTC. This rearrangement joins TRBV7-9 to TRBJ2-7; D is undetermined. This CDR3 region has 14 residues. V was pared by 4 bases and J by 0 bases, with 10 bases between. Germline V gene lookup returns CDR1 SEHNR and CDR2 FQNEAQ (reference sequence).